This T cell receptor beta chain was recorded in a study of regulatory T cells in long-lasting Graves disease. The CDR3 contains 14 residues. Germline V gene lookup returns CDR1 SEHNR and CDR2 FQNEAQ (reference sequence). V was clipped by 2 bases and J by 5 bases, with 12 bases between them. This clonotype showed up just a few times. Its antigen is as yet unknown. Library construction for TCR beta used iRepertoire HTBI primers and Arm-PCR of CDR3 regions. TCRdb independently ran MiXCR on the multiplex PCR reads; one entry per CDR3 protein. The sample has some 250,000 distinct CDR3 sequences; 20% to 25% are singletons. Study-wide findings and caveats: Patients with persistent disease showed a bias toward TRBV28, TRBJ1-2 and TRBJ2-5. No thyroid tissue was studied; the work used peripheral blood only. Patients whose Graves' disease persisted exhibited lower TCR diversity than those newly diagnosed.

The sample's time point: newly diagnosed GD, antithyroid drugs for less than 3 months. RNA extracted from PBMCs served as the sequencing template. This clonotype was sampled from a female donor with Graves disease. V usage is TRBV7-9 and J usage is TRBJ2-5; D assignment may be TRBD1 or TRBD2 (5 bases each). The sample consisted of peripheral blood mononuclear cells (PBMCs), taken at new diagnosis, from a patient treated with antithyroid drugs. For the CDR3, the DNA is TGTGCCAGCAGCTTATCTTGGGACGGCGAGACCCAGTACTTC. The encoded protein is CASSLSWDGETQYF.